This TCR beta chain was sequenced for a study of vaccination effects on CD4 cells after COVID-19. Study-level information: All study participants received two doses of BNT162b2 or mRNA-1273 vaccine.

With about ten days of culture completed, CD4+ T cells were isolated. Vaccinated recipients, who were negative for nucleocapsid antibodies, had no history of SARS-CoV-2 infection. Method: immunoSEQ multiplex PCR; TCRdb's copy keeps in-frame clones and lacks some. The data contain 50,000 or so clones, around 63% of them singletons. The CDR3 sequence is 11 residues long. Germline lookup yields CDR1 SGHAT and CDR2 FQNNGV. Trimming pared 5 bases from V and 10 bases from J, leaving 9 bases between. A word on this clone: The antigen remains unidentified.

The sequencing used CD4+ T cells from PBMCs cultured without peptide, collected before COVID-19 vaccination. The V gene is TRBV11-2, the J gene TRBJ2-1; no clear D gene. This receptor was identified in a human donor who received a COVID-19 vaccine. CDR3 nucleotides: TGTGCCAGCAGCCTCGGGCCAGAGCAGTTCTTC. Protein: CASSLGPEQFF.